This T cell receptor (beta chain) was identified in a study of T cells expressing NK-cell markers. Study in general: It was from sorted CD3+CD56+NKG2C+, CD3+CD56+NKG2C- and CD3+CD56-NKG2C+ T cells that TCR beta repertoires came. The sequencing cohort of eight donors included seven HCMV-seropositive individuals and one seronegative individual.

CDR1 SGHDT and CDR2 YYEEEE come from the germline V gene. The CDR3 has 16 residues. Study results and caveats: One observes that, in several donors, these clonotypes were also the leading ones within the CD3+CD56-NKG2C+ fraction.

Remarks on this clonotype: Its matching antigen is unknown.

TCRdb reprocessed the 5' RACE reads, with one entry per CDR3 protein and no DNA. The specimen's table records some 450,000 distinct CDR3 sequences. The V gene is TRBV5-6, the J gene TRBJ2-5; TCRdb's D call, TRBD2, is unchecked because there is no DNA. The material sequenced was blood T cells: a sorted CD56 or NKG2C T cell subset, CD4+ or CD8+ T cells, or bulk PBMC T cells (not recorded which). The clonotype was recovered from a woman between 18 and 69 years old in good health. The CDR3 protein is CASSSTLASPYWTQYF.